This T cell receptor (beta chain) was recorded in a study of blood T cell repertoires in COVID-19. Study at large: Material from acute and convalescent COVID-19 was sourced from the United States, Italy and Spain. From T cells, B-cell-depleted T cells, or PBMCs came the material, which was cDNA or gDNA.

Assignment of participants to cohorts was predicated upon participant-reported clinical history. Donors in Cohort 3 counted as recovered after two negative PCRs, clearance, or symptom resolution. CDR1 and CDR2 from the germline V gene are ENHRY and SYGVKD. Trimming left V 6 bases short and J 6 bases short, with 11 bases between. This CDR3 is 13 amino acids long. Sequenced by immunoSEQ multiplex PCR; TCRdb stores in-frame clones only, minus some. The table records 150,000 to 250,000 clones, roughly four fifths of them present only once. The sequence was collected from a man aged 35-49 years who had recovered from COVID-19. The chain couples TRBV10-3 to TRBJ2-2; D perhaps matches TRBD2 (5 bases). Sequencing was done on a sample of PBMCs or T cells enriched from blood (not recorded which). The CDR3 loop reads CAIRPLGAGELFF. CDR3 coding DNA: TGTGCCATCAGGCCCCTCGGGGCCGGGGAGCTGTTTTTT.